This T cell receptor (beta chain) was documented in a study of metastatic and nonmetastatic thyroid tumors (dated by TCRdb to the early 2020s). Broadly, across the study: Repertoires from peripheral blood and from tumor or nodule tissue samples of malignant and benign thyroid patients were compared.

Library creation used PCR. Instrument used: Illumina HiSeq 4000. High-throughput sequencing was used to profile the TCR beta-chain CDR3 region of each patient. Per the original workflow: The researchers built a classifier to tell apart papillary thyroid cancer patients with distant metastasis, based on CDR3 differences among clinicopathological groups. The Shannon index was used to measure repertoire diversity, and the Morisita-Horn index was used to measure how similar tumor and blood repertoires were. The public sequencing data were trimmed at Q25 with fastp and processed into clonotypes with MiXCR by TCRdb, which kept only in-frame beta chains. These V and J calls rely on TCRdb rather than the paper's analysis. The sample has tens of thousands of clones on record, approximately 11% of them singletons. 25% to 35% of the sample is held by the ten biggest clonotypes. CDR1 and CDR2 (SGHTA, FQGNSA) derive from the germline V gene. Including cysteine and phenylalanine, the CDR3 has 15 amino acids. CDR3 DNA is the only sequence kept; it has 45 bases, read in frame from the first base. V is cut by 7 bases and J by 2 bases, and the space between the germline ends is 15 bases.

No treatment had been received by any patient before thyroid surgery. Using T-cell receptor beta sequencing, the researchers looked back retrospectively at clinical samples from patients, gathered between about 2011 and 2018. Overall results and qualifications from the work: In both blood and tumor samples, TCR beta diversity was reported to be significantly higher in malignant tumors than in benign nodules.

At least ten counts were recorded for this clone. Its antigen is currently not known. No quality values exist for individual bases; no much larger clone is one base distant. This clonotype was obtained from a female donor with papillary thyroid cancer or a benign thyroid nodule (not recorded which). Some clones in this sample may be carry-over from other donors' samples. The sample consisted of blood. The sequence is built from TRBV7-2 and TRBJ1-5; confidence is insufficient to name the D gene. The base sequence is TGTGCCAGCACGCTCTGGCGGGCGGGCAATCAGCCCCAGCATTTT. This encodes CASTLWRAGNQPQHF.